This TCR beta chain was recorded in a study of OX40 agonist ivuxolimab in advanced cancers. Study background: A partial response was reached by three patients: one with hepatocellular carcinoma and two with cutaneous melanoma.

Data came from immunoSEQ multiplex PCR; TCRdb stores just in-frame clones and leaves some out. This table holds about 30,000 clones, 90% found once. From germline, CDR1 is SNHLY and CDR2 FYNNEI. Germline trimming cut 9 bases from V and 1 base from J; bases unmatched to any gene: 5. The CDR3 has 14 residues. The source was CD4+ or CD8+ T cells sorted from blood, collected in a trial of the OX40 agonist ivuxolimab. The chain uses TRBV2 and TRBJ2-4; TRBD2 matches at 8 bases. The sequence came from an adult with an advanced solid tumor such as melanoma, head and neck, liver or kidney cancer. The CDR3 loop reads CASHKREAKNIQYF. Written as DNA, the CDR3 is TGTGCCAGTCATAAGCGGGAGGCCAAAAACATTCAGTACTTC. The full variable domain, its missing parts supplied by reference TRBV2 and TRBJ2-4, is EPEVTQTPSHQVTQMGQEVILRCVPISNHLYFYWYRQILGQKVEFLVSFYNNEISEKSEIFDDQFSVERPDGSNFTLKIRSTKLEDSAMYFCASHKREAKNIQYFGAGTRLSVL.